This T cell receptor (beta chain) emerged from a study of ipilimumab plus nivolumab after autologous stem cell transplantation. Study at large: A median of roughly eight nivolumab and about five ipilimumab doses were given.

Checkpoint therapy with ipilimumab 1 mg/kg began 14 to 28 days after transplant. Patients received nivolumab 3 mg/kg at weeks 1, 4, 7, 10, then fortnightly to week 26. The repertoire was sequenced with immunoSEQ multiplex PCR; TCRdb's copy has only in-frame clones and lacks some. The table lists 15,000 to 20,000 clones, over 70% of them singletons, with roughly 23% in the top ten. This sequence was found in a male donor with diffuse large B-cell lymphoma. Sample: PBMCs, taken in a trial of ipilimumab plus nivolumab as post-transplant consolidation.

For the CDR3, the DNA is TGTGCCAGCAGTCCGGGGATTAGCTCCTACGAGCAGTACTTC. It specifies CASSPGISSYEQYF. The chain couples TRBV27 to TRBJ2-7, with D tentatively TRBD2 (5 bases). CDR3 size: 14 residues. Trimming removed 5 bases from V and 0 bases from J, with 11 bases in between. Germline CDR1 and CDR2: MNHEY and SMNVEV (reference sequence).